This TCR beta chain was documented in a study of PD-1 blockade in classical Hodgkin lymphoma. Study findings and constraints: Newly diagnosed patients and complete responders had comparable diversity at baseline. Newly diagnosed patients were reported to exhibit reduced baseline TCR diversity relative to healthy donors.

All the patients suffered relapse after autologous stem cell transplantation, and brentuximab vedotin exposure differed. The germline V gene has CDR1 SGHDN and CDR2 FVKESK. With 4 bases removed from V and 1 base from J, the gap between germline ends came to 11 bases. The CDR3 spans 14 residues. Profiling relied on immunoSEQ multiplex PCR, and the TCRdb table lists in-frame clones only, not all of them. The profile shows tens of thousands of clones, around 70% of them singletons. On this clone itself: Its specificity is unknown.

The sequences come from peripheral blood mononuclear cells (PBMCs), collected before the second cycle of nivolumab. The TCR comes from a human donor with classical Hodgkin lymphoma. V gene TRBV14 combines with J gene TRBJ2-7, with a weak D call TRBD2 (5 bases). This CDR3 reads CASSLGRTSYEQYF. In DNA form, the CDR3 reads TGTGCCAGCAGCCTCGGACGGACTTCCTACGAGCAGTACTTC. Filled out from reference TRBV14 and TRBJ2-7, the complete variable domain reads EAGVTQFPSHSVIEKGQTVTLRCDPISGHDNLYWYRRVMGKEIKFLLHFVKESKQDESGMPNNRFLAERTGGTYSTLKVQPAELEDSGVYFCASSLGRTSYEQYFGPGTRLTVT.